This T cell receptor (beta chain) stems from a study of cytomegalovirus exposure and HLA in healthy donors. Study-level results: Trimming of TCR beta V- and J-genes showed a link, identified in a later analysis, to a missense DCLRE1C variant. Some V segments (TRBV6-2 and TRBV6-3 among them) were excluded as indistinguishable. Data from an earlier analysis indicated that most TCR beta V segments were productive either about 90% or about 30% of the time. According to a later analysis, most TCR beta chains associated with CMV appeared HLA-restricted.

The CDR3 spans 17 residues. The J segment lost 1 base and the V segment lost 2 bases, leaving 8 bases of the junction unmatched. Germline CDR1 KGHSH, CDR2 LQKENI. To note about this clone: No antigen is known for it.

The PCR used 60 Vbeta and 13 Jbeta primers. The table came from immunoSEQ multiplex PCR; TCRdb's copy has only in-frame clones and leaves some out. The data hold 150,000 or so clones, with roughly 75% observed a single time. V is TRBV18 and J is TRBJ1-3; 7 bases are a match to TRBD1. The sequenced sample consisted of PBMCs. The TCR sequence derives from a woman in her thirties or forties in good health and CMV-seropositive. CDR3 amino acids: CASSPTRDRVSGNTIYF. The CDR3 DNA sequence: TGTGCCAGCTCACCAACAAGAGACAGGGTTTCTGGAAACACCATATATTTT.